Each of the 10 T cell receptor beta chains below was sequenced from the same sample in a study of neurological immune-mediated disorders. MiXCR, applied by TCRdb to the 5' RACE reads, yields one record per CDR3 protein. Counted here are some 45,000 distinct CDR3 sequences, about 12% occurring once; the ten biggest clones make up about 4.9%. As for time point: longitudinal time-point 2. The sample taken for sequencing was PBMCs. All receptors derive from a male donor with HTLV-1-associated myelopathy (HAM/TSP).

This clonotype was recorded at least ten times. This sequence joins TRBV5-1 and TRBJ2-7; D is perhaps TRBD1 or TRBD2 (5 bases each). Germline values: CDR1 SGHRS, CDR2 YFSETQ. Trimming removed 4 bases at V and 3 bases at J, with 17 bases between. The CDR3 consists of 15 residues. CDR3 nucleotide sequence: TGCGCCAGCAGCCTTCAAGGGGACGGCTACTACGAGCAGTACTTC. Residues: CASSLQGDGYYEQYF.

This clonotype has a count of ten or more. The CDR3 coding sequence is TGCGCCAGCAGCGCCCGGACAGCGGGCTATGGCTACACCTTC. Amino acids: CASSARTAGYGYTF. The chain links TRBV5-1 to TRBJ1-2, with a possible D match to TRBD1 (6 bases). V was shortened by 4 bases and J by 4 bases, with 14 bases between the two germline ends. Per the germline V gene, CDR1 is SGHRS and CDR2 is YFSETQ. The CDR3 runs 14 residues.

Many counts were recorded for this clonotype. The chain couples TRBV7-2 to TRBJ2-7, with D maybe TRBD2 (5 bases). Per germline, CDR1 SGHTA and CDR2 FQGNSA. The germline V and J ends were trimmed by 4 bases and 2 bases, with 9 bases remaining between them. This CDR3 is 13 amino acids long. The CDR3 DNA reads TGTGCCAGCAGCTCGCGGGCGGCCTACGAGCAGTACTTC. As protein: CASSSRAAYEQYF.

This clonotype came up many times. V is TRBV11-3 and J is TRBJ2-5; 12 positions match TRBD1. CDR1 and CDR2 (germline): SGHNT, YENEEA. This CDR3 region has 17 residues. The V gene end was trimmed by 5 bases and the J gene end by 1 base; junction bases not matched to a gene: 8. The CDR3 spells CASSPGGGQGAQETQYF. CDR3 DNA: TGTGCCAGCAGCCCTGGCGGGGGACAGGGGGCCCAAGAGACCCAGTACTTC.

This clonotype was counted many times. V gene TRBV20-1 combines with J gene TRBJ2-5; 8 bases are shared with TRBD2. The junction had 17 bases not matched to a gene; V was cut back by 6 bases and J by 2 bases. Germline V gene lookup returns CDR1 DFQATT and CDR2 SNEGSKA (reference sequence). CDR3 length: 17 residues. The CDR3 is CSALAGGAGGSQETQYF. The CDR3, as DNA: TGCAGTGCCCTGGCTGGCGGTGCGGGGGGAAGTCAAGAGACCCAGTACTTC.

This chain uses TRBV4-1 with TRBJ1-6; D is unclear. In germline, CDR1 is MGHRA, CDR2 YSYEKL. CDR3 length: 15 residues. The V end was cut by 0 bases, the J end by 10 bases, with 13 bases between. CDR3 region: CASSQDGQEESPLHF. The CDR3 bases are TGCGCCAGCAGCCAAGATGGGCAGGAGGAATCACCCCTCCACTTT.

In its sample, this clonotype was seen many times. CDR3 sequence: CASSQDVVAGETQYF. CDR3 sequence (DNA): TGCGCCAGCAGCCAAGATGTGGTAGCAGGGGAGACCCAGTACTTC. The V and J genes are TRBV4-3 and TRBJ2-5, with a tentative D call TRBD1 (5 bases). The CDR3 loop spans 15 amino acids. Germline CDR1 is LGHNA and CDR2 is YSLEER. The V gene lost 0 bases and the J gene lost 5 bases, with 13 bases spanning the gap.

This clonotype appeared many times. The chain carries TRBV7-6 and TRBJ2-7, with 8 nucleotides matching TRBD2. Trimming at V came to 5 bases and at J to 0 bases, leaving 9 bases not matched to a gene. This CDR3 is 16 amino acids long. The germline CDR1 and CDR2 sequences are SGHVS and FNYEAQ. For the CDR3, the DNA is TGTGCCAGCAGCCCAAGCGGGGGAGACCTCTCCTACGAGCAGTACTTC. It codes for CASSPSGGDLSYEQYF.

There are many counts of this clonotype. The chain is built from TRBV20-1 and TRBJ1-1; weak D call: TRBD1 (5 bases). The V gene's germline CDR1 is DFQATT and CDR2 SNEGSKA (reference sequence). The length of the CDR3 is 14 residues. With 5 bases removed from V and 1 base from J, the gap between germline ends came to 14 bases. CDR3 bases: TGCAGTGCTGGTTCAGGGTGGGAGAACACTGAAGCTTTCTTT. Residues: CSAGSGWENTEAFF.

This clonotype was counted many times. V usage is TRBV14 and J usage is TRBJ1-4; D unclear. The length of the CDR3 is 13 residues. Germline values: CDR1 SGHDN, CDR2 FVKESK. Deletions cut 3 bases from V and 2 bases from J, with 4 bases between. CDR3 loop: CASSHETNEKLFF. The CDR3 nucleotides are TGTGCCAGCAGCCATGAGACTAATGAAAAACTGTTTTTT. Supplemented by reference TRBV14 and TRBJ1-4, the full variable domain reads EAGVTQFPSHSVIEKGQTVTLRCDPISGHDNLYWYRRVMGKEIKFLLHFVKESKQDESGMPNNRFLAERTGGTYSTLKVQPAELEDSGVYFCASSHETNEKLFFGSGTQLSVL.